This TCR beta chain comes out of a study of post-analysis software for immune sequencing data. Study-level findings and limits: In patients, TRBV5-6, TRBV5-1 and TRBV20-1 belonged to several TRBV segments found more frequently than in controls.

V gave up 2 bases and J gave up 0 bases, with 10 bases separating them. The CDR3 is 14 amino acids. CDR1 is DFQATT, CDR2 SNEGSKA, per germline (reference sequence). Comment on this clonotype: Antigen unknown.

Prepared TCR beta cDNA libraries contained unique molecular identifiers. One entry per CDR3 protein, called by TCRdb with MiXCR from the PCR reads. The sample lists roughly 670,000 distinct CDR3 sequences, approximately 59% seen once, with over 9% in the top ten. The receptor comes from a girl aged 2 to 9 with multiple sclerosis. This chain uses TRBV20-1 with TRBJ1-1, with TRBD1 as a possible D gene (5 bases). The sequencing sample was made of blood. The CDR3 loop is CSARRGPVNTEAFF. CDR3 DNA: TGCAGTGCTAGACGGGGACCGGTGAACACTGAAGCTTTCTTT.